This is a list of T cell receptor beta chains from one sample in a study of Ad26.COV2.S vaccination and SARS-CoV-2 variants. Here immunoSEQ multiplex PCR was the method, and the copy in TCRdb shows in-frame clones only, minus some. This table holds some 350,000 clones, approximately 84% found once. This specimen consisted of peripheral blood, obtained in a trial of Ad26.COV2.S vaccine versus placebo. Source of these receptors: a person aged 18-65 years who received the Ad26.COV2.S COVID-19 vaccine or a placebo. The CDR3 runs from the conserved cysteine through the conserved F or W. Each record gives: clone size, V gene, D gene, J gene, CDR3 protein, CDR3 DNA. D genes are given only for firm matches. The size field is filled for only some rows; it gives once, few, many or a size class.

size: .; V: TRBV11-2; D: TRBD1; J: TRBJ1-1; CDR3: CASSLGGQEAFF; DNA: TGTGCCAGCAGCTTAGGGGGACAGGAAGCTTTCTTT
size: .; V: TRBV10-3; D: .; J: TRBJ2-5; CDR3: CATSGSAEETQYF; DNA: TGTGCCACGTCGGGAAGCGCGGAGGAGACCCAGTACTTC
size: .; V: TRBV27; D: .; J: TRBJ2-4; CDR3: CASSLYGQNIQYF; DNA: TGTGCCAGCAGTTTATATGGCCAAAACATTCAGTACTTC
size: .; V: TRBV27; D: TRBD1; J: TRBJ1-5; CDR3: CASSLYTGVQPQHF; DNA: TGTGCCAGCAGTTTATATACAGGGGTTCAGCCCCAGCATTTT
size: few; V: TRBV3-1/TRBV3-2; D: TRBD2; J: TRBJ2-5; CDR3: CASSDSGGVRETQYF; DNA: TGTGCCAGCAGCGATAGCGGGGGTGTCCGGGAGACCCAGTACTTC
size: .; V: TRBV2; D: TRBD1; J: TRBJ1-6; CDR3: CASSELGQGASPLHF; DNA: TGTGCCAGCAGTGAATTGGGGCAGGGGGCTTCACCCCTCCACTTT
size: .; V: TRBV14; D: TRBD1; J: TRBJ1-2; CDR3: CASSPSMTGIGGYTF; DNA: TGTGCCAGCAGCCCATCAATGACAGGGATCGGTGGCTACACCTTC
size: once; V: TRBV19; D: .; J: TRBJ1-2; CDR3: CASSTPVNYGYTF; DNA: TGTGCCAGTAGTACACCAGTTAACTATGGCTACACCTTC
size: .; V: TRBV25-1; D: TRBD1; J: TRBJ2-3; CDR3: CASSESPGTGSPTQYF; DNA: TGTGCCAGCAGTGAATCCCCCGGGACAGGGTCCCCTACGCAGTATTTT
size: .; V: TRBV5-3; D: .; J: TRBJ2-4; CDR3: CARSLRGEENIQYF; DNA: TGTGCCAGAAGCTTGAGGGGCGAGGAAAACATTCAGTACTTC
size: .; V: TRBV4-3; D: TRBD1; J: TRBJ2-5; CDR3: CASSQEGTGGETQYF; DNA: TGCGCCAGCAGCCAAGAAGGGACAGGGGGAGAGACCCAGTACTTC
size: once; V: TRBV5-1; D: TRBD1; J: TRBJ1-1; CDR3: CASSLGLQGNGAEAFF; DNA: TGCGCCAGCAGTTTGGGCCTACAGGGGAATGGCGCTGAAGCTTTCTTT
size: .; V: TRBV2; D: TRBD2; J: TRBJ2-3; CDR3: CASSETLLAGETDTQYF; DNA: TGTGCCAGCAGTGAAACCCTACTAGCGGGGGAAACAGATACGCAGTATTTT
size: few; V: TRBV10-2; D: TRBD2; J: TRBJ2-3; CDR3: CASRTSGGARDTQYF; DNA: TGCGCCAGCAGGACTAGCGGGGGGGCCAGAGATACGCAGTATTTT
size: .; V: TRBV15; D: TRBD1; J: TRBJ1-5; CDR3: CATSRGGGRGQGQPQHF; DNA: TGTGCCACCAGCAGAGGCGGGGGCAGGGGGCAAGGTCAGCCCCAGCATTTT
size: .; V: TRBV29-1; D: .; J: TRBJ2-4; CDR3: CSVSGQAGVTNIQYF; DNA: TGCAGCGTATCAGGGCAGGCAGGGGTCACAAACATTCAGTACTTC
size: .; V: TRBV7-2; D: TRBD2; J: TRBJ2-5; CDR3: CASSLGVAGPHRETQYF; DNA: TGTGCCAGCAGCTTAGGCGTAGCGGGGCCGCACCGGGAGACCCAGTACTTC
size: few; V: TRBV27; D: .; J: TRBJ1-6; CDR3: CASSLKAGSYNSPLHF; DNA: TGTGCCAGCAGTTTAAAGGCTGGCTCCTATAATTCACCCCTCCACTTT
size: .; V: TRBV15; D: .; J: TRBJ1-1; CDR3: CATSRDGRPNTEAFF; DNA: TGTGCCACCAGCAGAGATGGGAGACCGAACACTGAAGCTTTCTTT
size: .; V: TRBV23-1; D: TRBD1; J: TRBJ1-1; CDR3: CASSHLGQGPSFF; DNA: TGCGCCAGCAGTCACCTAGGACAGGGCCCTTCTTTCTTT
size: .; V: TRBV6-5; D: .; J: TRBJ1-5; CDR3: CASRRGGEGRAQHF; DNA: TGTGCCAGCAGGAGAGGGGGGGAGGGGAGAGCCCAGCATTTT
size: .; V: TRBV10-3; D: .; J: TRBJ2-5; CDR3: CATRRGGPEETQYF; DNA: TGTGCCACCAGGAGGGGGGGGCCGGAGGAGACCCAGTACTTC
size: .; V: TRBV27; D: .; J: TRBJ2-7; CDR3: CASIETETYEQYF; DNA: TGTGCCAGCATCGAAACTGAAACCTACGAGCAGTACTTC
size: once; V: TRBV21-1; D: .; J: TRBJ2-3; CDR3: CASSKPEDREGTDTQYF; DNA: TGTGCCAGCAGCAAACCTGAGGACAGGGAAGGCACAGATACGCAGTATTTT
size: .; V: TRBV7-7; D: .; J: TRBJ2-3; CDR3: CASSLNTLKSQWSRCPDTQYF; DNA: TGTGCCAGCAGCTTAAACACTCTAAAATCTCAGTGGTCCCGATGTCCAGATACGCAGTATTTT
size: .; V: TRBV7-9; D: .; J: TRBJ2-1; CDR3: CASSLERRDNEQFF; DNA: TGTGCCAGCAGCTTAGAACGCCGAGACAATGAGCAGTTCTTC
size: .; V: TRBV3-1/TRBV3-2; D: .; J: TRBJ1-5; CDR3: CASSPEGGRGNQPQHF; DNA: TGTGCCAGCAGCCCTGAGGGGGGTCGGGGCAATCAGCCCCAGCATTTT
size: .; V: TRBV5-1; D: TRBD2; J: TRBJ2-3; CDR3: CASSTGLAREVDTQYF; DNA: TGCGCCAGCAGCACCGGACTAGCGAGGGAGGTAGATACGCAGTATTTT
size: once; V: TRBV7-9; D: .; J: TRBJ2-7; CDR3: CASGEYSDLYEQYF; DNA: TGTGCCAGCGGGGAGTACTCAGACCTCTACGAGCAGTACTTC
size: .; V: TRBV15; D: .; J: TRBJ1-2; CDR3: CATSRVLQGNGYTF; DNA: TGTGCCACCAGCAGAGTATTACAGGGAAACGGCTACACCTTC
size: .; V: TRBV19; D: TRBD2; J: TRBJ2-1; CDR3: CASTNAWLAGSLGNEQFF; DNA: TGTGCCAGTACCAATGCCTGGCTAGCGGGATCATTAGGGAATGAGCAGTTCTTC
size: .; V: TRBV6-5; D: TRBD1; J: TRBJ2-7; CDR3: CASSYQGAGYEQYF; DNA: TGTGCCAGCAGTTATCAGGGGGCGGGCTACGAGCAGTACTTC
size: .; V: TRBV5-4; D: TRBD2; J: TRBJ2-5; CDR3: CASSLGLAGVGETQYF; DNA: TGTGCCAGCAGCTTGGGACTAGCGGGAGTCGGCGAGACCCAGTACTTC
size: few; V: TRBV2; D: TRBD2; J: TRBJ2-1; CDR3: CASQLRGGDEQFF; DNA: TGTGCCAGTCAACTTCGGGGGGGCGATGAGCAGTTCTTC
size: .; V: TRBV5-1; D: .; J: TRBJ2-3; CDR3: CASSPGLDASSDTQYF; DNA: TGCGCCAGCAGCCCCGGACTGGACGCAAGCTCAGATACGCAGTATTTT
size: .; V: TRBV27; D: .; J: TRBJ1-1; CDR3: CASSYDTNTEAFF; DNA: TGTGCCAGCAGTTACGACACGAACACTGAAGCTTTCTTT
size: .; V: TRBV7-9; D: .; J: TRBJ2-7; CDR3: CASSPFSGTLIYEQYF; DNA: TGTGCCAGCAGTCCATTTTCCGGGACTTTAATCTACGAGCAGTACTTC
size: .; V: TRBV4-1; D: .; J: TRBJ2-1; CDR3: CASSQDQGEQFF; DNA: TGCGCCAGCAGCCAAGATCAAGGGGAGCAGTTCTTC
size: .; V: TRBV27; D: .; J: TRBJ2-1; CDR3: CASSLFSPGVPLIGNEQFF; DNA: TGTGCCAGCAGTTTATTTTCCCCGGGAGTCCCCTTAATAGGGAATGAGCAGTTCTTC
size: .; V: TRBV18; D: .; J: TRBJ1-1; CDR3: CASSRETEAFF; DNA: TGTGCCAGCTCACGGGAGACTGAAGCTTTCTTT
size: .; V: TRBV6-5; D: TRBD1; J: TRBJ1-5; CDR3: CASRGTATQPQHF; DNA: TGTGCCAGCAGGGGGACAGCAACCCAGCCCCAGCATTTT
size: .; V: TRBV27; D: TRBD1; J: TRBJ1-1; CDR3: CASGPHPGTGYPRGAFF; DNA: TGTGCCAGCGGCCCCCATCCCGGGACAGGGTACCCCAGGGGAGCTTTCTTT
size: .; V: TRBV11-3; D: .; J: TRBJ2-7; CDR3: CASSSRVGSNFEQYF; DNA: TGTGCCAGCAGCTCTCGAGTAGGTAGTAACTTCGAGCAGTACTTC
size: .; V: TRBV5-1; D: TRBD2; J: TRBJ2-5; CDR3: CASSRGTSVLETQYF; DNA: TGCGCCAGCAGCCGAGGGACTAGCGTATTGGAGACCCAGTACTTC